This T cell receptor (beta chain) was found in a study of shared clonotypes between healthy human individuals. Overall study findings and caveats: Having only a few donors restricted how much genetic and exposure-history diversity was captured.

Unsorted PBMC replicate PCRs used approximately 280 ng DNA, tens of thousands of T cell genomes. Clones were sequenced by immunoSEQ multiplex PCR, and TCRdb holds only the in-frame ones, with some missing. In the table there are about half a million clones, over 70% of which are singletons. The CDR3 spans 16 residues. The germline CDR1 and CDR2 sequences are MNHNY and SVGAGI (reference sequence). Between the trimmed V and J ends, which lost 6 bases and 1 base, there was a span of 19 bases. In this sample, this clone turned up once. Antigen: not known. Material: PBMCs. The sequence derives from a woman between 35 and 50 years old in good health. Some clones in this sample may be carry-over from other donors' samples. This chain connects TRBV6-6 to TRBJ2-7; a weak D match, TRBD1 (5 bases). Here the CDR3 reads CASRHPQGPSSYEQYF. The CDR3 bases are TGTGCCAGCAGACACCCCCAGGGCCCGAGTTCCTACGAGCAGTACTTC.